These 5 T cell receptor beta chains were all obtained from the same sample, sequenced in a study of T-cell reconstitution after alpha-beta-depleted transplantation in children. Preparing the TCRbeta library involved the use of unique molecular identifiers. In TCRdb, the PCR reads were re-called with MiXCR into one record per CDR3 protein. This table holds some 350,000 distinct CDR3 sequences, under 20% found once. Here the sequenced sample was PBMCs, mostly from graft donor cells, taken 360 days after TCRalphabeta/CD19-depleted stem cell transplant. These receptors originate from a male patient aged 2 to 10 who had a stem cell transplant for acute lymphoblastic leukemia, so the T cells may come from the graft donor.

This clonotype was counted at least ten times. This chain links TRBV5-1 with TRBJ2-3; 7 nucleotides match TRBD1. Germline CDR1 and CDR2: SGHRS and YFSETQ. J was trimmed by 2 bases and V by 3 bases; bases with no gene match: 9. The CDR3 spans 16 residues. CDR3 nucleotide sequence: TGCGCCAGCAGCTCGGTCCCGGGACAGAACACAGATACGCAGTATTTT. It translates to CASSSVPGQNTDTQYF. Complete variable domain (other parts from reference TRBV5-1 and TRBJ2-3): KAGVTQTPRYLIKTRGQQVTLSCSPISGHRSVSWYQQTPGQGLQFLFEYFSETQRNKGNFPGRFSGRQFSNSRSEMNVSTLELGDSALYLCASSSVPGQNTDTQYFGPGTRLTVL.

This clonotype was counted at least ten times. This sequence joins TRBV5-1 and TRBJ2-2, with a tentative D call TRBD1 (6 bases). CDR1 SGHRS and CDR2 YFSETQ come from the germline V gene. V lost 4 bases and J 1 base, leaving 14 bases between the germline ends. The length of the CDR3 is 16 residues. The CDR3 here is CASSGGPGRNTGELFF. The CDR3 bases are TGCGCCAGCAGCGGGGGCCCAGGGAGGAACACCGGGGAGCTGTTTTTT.

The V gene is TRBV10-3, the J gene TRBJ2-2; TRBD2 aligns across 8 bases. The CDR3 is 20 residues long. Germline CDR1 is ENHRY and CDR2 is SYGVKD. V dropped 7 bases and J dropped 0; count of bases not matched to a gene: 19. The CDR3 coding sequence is TGTGCCATCAAAACGGGGTTGTCAGCGGGAGAACCCCCGAACACCGGGGAGCTGTTTTTT. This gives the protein CAIKTGLSAGEPPNTGELFF.

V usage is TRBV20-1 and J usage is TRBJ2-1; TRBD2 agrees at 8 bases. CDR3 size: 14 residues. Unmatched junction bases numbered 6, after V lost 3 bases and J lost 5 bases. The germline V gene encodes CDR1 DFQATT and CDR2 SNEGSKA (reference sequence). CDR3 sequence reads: CSASGTSPNNEQFF. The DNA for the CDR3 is TGCAGTGCTAGTGGGACTAGTCCCAACAATGAGCAGTTCTTC.

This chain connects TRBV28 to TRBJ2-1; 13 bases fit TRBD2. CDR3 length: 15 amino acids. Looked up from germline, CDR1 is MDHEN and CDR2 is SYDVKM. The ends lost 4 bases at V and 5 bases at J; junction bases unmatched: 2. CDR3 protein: CASSSGTSGNNEQFF. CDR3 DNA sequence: TGTGCCAGCAGTTCGGGGACTAGCGGGAACAATGAGCAGTTCTTC.